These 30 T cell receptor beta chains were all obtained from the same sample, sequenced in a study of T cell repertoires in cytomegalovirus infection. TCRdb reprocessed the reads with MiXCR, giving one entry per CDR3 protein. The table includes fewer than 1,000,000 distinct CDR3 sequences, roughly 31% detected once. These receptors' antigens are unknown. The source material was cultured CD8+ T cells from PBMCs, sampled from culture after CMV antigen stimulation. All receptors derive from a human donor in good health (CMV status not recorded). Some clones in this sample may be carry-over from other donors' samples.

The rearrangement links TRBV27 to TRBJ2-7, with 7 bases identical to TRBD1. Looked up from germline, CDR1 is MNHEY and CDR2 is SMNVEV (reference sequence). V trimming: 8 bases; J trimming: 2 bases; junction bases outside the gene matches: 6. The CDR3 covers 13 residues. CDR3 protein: CASRRQGPYEQYF. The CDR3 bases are TGTGCCAGCCGCAGACAGGGTCCCTACGAGCAGTACTTC.

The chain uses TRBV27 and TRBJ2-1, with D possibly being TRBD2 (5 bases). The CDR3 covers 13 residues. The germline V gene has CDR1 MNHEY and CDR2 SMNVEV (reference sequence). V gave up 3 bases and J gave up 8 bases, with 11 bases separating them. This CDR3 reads CASSFGREDEQFF. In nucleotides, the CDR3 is TGTGCCAGCAGTTTTGGCCGGGAAGATGAGCAGTTCTTC.

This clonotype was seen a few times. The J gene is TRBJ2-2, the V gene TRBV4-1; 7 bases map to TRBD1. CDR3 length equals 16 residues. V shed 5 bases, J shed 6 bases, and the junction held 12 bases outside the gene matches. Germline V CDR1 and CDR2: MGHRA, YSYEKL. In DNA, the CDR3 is TGCGCCAGCAGCGAAGGGGGCAGGGGTGGGGCCGGGGAGCTGTTTTTT. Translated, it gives CASSEGGRGGAGELFF.

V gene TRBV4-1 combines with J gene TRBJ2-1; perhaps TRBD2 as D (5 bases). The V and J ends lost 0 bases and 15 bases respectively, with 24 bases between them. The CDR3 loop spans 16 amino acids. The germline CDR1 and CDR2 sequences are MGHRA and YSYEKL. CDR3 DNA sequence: TGCGCCAGCAGCCAAGAAGTCCGGCGGGTACCCAGCGGCGGGTTCTTC. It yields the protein CASSQEVRRVPSGGFF.

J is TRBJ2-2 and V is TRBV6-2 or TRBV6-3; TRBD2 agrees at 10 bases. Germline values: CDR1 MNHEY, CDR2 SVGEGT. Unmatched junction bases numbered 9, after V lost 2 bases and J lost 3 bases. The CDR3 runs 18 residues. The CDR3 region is CASSYRLTSGVDTGELFF. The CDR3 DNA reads TGTGCCAGCAGTTACCGTCTTACTAGCGGGGTTGACACCGGGGAGCTGTTTTTT.

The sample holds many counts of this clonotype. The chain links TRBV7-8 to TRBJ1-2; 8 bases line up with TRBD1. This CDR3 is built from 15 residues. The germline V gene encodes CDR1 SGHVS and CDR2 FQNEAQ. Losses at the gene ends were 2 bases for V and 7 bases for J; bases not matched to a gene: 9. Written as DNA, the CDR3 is TGTGCCAGCAGCTTAAACGGACAGGGTGGATTTGGCTACACCTTC. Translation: CASSLNGQGGFGYTF.

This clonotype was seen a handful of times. The CDR3 sequence is CASSSRRYLNEQFF. Here the CDR3 DNA reads TGTGCCAGCAGTTCCCGACGATACCTCAATGAGCAGTTCTTC. V is TRBV6-2 or TRBV6-3 and J is TRBJ2-1; D is unresolved. V lost 4 bases, J lost 6 bases, and 13 bases lay in between. CDR3 size: 14 residues. CDR1 MNHEY and CDR2 SVGEGT come from the germline V gene.

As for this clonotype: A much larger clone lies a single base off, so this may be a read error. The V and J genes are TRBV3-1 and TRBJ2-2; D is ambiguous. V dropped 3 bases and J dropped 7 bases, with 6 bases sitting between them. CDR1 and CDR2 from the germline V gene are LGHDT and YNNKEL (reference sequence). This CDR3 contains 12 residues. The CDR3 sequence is CASSQGIGELFF. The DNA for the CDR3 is TGTGCCAGCAGCCAGGGGATCGGGGAGCTGTTTTTT. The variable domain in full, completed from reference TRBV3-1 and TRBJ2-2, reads DTAVSQTPKYLVTQMGNDKSIKCEQNLGHDTMYWYKQDSKKFLKIMFSYNNKELIINETVPNRFSPKSPDKAHLNLHINSLELGDSAVYFCASSQGIGELFFGEGSRLTVL.

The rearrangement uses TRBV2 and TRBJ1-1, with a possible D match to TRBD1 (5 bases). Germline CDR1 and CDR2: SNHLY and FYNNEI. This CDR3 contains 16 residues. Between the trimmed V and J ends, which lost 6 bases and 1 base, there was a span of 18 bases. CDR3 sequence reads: CASRLHRDSGNTEAFF. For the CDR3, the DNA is TGTGCCAGCAGATTACACCGGGACTCGGGGAACACTGAAGCTTTCTTT.

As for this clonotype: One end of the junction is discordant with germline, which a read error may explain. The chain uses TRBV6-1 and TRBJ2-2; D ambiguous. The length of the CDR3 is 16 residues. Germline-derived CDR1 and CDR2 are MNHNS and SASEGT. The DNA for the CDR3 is TGTGTCAGCAGTGAAGCGAGGACGGTGAACACCGGGGAGCTGTTTTTT. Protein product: CVSSEARTVNTGELFF.

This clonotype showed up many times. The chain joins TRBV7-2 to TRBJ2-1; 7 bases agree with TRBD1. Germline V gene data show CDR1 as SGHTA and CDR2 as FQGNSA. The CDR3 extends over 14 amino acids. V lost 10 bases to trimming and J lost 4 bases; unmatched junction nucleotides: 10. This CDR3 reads CAILRDSLYNEQFF. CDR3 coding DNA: TGTGCCATACTCCGGGACAGTTTGTACAATGAGCAGTTCTTC.

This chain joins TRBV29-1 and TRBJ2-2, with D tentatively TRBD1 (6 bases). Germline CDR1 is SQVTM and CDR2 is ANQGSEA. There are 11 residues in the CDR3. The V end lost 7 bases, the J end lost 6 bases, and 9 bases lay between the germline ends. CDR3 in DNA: TGCAGCGCACAGGGTCCCGGGGAGCTGTTTTTT. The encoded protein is CSAQGPGELFF.

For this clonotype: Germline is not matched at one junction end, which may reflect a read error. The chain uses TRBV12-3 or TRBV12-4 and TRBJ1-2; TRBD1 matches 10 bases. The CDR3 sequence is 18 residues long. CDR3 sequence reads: CASTATGTGEIANYCYTF. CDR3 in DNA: TGTGCCAGCACCGCAACCGGGACAGGGGAAATAGCTAACTATTGCTACACCTTC.

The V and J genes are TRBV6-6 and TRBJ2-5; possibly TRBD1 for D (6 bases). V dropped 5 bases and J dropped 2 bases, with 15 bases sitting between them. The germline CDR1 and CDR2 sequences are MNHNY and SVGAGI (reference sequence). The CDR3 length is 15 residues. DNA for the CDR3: TGTGCCAGCAGTCGATGGGCAGGGGCTCAAGAGACCCAGTACTTC. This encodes CASSRWAGAQETQYF.

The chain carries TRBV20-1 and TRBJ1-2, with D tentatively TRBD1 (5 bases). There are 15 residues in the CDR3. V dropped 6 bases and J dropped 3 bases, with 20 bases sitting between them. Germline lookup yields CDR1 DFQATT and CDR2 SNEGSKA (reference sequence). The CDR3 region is CSATSGTSGDYGYTF. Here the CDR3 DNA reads TGCAGTGCCACCTCCGGGACCTCGGGCGACTATGGCTACACCTTC.

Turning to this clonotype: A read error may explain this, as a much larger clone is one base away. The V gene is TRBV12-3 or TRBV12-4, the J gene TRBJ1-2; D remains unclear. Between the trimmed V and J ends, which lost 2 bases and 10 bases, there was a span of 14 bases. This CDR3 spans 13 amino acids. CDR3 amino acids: CASSLMRLGDYTF. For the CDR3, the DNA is TGTGCCAGCAGTTTAATGAGGCTCGGTGACTACACCTTC.

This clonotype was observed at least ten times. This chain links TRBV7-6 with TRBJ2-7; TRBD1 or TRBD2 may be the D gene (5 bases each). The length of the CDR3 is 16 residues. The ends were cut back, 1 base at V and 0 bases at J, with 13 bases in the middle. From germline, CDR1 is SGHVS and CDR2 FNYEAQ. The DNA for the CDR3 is TGTGCCAGCAGCTTAGGGGACCCCACGAGCTCCTACGAGCAGTACTTC. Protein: CASSLGDPTSSYEQYF.

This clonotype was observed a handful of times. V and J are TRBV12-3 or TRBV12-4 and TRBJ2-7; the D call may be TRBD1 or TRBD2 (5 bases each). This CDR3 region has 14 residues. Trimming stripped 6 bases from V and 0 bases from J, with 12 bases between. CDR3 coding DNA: TGTGCCAGCAGCCCTACGGGGCCCTCCTACGAGCAGTACTTC. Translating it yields CASSPTGPSYEQYF.

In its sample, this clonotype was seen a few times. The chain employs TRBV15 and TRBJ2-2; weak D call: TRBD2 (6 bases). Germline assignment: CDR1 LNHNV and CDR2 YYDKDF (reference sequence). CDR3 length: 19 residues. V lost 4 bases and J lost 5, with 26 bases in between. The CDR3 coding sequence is TGTGCCACCAGCACAACGGGCACAGGCCCAGGAGGGCCTACCGGGGAGCTGTTTTTT. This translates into CATSTTGTGPGGPTGELFF.

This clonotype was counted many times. Written as DNA, the CDR3 is TGTGCCAGCAGCCGCGGACTAGCGGGGCTAAGCGAGCAGTACGTC. This translates into CASSRGLAGLSEQYV. The V and J genes are TRBV12-3 or TRBV12-4 and TRBJ2-7, with 12 bases identical to TRBD2. The CDR3 has 15 residues. V lost 6 bases to trimming and J lost 6 bases; unmatched junction nucleotides: 9.

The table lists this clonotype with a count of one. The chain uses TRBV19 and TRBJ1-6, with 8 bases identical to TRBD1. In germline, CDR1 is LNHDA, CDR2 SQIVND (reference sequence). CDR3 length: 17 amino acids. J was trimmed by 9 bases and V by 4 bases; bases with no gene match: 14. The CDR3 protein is CASSRSPGQDARSPLHF. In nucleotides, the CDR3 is TGTGCCAGTAGTAGAAGCCCGGGACAGGACGCGCGTTCACCCCTCCACTTT. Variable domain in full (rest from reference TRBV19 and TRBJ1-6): DGGITQSPKYLFRKEGQNVTLSCEQNLNHDAMYWYRQDPGQGLRLIYYSQIVNDFQKGDIAEGYSVSREKKESFPLTVTSAQKNPTAFYLCASSRSPGQDARSPLHFGNGTRLTVT.

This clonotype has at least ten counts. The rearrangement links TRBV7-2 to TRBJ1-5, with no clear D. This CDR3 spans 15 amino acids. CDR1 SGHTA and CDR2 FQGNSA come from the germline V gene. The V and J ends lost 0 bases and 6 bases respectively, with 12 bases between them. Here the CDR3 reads CASSLARAGGQPQHF. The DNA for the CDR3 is TGTGCCAGCAGCTTAGCAAGGGCAGGAGGTCAGCCCCAGCATTTT.

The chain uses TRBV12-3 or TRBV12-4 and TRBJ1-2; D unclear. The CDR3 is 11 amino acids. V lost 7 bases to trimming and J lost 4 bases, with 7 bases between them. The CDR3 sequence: CASNGAYGYTF. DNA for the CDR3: TGTGCCAGCAATGGAGCCTATGGCTACACCTTC.

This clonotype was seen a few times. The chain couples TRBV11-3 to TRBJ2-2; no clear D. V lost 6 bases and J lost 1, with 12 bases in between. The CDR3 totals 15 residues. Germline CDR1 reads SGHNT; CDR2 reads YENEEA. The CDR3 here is CASSPSLGNTGELFF. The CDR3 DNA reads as TGTGCCAGCAGTCCCTCCCTAGGGAACACCGGGGAGCTGTTTTTT. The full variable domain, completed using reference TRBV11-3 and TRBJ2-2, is EAGVVQSPRYKIIEKKQPVAFWCNPISGHNTLYWYLQNLGQGPELLIRYENEEAVDDSQLPKDRFSAERLKGVDSTLKIQPAELGDSAVYLCASSPSLGNTGELFFGEGSRLTVL.

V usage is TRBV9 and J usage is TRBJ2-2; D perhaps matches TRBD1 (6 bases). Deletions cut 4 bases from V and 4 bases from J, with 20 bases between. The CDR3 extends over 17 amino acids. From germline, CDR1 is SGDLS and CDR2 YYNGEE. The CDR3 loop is CASSTRPSGVFTGELFF. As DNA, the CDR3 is TGTGCCAGCAGCACGCGCCCTTCAGGGGTTTTCACCGGGGAGCTGTTTTTT.

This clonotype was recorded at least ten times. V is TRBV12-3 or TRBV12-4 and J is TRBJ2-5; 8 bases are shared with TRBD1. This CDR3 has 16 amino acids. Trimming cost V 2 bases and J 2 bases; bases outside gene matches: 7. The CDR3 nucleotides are TGTGCCAGCAGTTTACGCAGGGGGCCGGGGCAAGAGACCCAGTACTTC. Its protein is CASSLRRGPGQETQYF.

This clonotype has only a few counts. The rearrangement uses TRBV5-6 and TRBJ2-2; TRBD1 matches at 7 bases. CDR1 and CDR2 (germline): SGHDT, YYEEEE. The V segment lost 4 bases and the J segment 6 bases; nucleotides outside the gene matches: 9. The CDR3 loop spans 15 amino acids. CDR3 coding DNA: TGTGCCAGCAGCCTATTGACAGGGACGTCCGGGGAGCTGTTTTTT. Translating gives CASSLLTGTSGELFF.

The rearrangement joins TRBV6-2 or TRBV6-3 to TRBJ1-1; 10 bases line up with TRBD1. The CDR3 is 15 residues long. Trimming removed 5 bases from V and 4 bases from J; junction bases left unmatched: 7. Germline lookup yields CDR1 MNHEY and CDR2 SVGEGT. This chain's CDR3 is CASSAPGQGFTEAFF. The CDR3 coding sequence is TGTGCCAGCAGTGCACCGGGACAGGGGTTCACTGAAGCTTTCTTT.

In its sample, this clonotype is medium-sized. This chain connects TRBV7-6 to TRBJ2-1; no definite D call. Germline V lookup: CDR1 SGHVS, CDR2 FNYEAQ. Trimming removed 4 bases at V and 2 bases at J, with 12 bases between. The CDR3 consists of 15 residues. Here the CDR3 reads CASSSHINPYNEQFF. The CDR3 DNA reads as TGTGCCAGCAGCTCCCACATCAACCCCTACAATGAGCAGTTCTTC.

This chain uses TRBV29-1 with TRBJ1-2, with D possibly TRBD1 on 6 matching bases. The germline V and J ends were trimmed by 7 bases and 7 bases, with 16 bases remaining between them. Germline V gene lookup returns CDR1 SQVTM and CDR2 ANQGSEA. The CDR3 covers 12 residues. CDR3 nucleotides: TGCAGCGCCAAAGAGGGGGATGCTGGCTACACCTTC. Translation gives CSAKEGDAGYTF.